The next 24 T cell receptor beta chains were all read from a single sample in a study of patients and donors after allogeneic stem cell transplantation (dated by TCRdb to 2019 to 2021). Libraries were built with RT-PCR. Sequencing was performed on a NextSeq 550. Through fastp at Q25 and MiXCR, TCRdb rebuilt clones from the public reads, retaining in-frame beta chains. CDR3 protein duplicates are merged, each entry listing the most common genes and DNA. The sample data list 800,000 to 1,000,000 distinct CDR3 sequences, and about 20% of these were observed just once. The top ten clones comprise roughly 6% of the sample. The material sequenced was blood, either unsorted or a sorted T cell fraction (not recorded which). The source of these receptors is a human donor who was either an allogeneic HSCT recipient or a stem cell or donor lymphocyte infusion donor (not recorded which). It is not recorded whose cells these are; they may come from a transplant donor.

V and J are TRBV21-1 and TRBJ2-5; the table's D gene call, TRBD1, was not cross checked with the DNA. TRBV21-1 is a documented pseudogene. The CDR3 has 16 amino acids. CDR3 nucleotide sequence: TGTGCCAGCAGCTCCCCTACGGACAGGGTCCAAGAGACCCAGTACTTC. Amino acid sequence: CASSSPTDRVQETQYF.

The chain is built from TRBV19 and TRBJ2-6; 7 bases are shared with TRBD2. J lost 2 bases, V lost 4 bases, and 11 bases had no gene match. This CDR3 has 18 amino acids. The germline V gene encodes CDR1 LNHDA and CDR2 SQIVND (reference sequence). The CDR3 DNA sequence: TGTGCCAGTAGTAATTCAGCGGGATTAAAGCCTGGGGCCAACGTCCTGACTTTC. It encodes CASSNSAGLKPGANVLTF.

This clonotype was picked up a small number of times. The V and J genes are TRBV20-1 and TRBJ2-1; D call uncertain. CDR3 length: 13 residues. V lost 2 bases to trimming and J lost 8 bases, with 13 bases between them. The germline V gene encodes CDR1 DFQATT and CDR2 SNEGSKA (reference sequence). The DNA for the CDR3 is TGCAGTGCTAGACCCGATACCAGGTATGAGCAGTTCTTC. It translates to CSARPDTRYEQFF.

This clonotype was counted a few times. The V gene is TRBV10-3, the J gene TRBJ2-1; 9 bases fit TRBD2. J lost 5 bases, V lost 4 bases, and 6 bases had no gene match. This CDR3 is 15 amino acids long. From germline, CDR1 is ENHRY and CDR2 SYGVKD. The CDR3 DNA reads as TGTGCCATCAGTGGGGGGGCTAGCGGGAACAATGAGCAGTTCTTC. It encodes CAISGGASGNNEQFF.

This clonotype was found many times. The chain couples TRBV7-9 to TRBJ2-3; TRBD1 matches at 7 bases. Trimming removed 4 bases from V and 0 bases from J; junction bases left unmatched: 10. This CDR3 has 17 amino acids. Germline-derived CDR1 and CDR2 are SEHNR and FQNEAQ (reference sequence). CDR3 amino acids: CASSWPLGTESTDTQYF. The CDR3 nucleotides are TGTGCCAGCAGCTGGCCCCTGGGGACAGAAAGCACAGATACGCAGTATTTT.

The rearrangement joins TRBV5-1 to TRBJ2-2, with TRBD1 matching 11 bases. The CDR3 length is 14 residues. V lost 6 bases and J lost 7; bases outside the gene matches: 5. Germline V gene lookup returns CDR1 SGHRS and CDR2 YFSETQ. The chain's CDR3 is CASNGQGAIGELFF. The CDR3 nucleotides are TGCGCCAGCAATGGACAGGGGGCGATCGGGGAGCTGTTTTTT.

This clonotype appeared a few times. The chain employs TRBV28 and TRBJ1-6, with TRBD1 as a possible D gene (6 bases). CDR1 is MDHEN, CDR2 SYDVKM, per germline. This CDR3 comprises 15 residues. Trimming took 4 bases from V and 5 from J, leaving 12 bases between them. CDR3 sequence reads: CASSSTGQNNSPLHF. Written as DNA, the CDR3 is TGTGCCAGCAGTTCTACAGGACAGAATAATTCACCCCTCCACTTT.

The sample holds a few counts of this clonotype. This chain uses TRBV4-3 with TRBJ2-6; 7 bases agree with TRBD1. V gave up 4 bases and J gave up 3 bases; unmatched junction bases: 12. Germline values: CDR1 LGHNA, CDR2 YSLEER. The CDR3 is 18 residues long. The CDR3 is CASSREPTGLRGANVLTF. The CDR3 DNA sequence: TGCGCCAGCAGCCGGGAGCCGACAGGGCTACGTGGGGCCAACGTCCTGACTTTC.

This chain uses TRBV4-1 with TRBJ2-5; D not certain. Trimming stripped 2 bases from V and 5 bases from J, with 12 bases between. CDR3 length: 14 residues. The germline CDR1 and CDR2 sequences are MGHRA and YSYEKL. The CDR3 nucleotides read TGCGCCAGCAGCCAACTATCGGCCGGGGAGACCCAGTACTTC. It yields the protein CASSQLSAGETQYF.

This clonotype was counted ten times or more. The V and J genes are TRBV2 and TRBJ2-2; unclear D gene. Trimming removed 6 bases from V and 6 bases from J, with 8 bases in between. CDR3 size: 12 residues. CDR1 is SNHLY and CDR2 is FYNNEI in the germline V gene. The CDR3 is CASRLGPGELFF. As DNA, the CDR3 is TGTGCCAGCAGGCTAGGCCCCGGGGAGCTGTTTTTT.

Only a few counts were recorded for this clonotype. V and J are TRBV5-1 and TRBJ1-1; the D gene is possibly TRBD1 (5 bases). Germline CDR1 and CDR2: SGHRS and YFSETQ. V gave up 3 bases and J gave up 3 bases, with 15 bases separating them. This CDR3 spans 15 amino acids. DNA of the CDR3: TGCGCCAGCAGCTCTTGGGACGGCGGTCACACTGAAGCTTTCTTT. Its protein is CASSSWDGGHTEAFF.

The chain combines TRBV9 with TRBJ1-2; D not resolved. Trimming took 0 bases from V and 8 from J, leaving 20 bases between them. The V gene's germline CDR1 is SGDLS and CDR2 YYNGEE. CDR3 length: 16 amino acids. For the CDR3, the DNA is TGTGCCAGCAGCGTAGCGGGTTGGCGCCCTGGCGGGGGCTACACCTTC. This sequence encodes CASSVAGWRPGGGYTF.

The CDR3 region is CASSSGDSTETQYF. The DNA of the CDR3 is TGTGCCAGCAGTTCGGGGGATAGCACGGAGACCCAGTACTTC. V gene TRBV6-5 combines with J gene TRBJ2-5, with D possibly TRBD2 on 6 matching bases. The V and J ends lost 4 bases and 5 bases respectively, with 14 bases between them. The CDR3 has 14 residues. Germline-derived CDR1 and CDR2 are MNHEY and SVGAGI.

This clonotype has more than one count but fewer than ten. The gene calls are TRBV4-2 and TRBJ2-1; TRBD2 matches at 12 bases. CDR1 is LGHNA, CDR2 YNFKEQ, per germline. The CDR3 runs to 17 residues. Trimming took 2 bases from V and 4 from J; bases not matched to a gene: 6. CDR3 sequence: CASSQSPSGGGYNEQFF. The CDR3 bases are TGTGCCAGCAGCCAATCGCCTAGCGGGGGGGGGTACAATGAGCAGTTCTTC.

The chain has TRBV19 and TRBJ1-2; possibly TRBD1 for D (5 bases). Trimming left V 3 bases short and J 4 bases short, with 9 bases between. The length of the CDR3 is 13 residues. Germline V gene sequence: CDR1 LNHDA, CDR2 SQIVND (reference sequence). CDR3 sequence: CASSIGDLYGYTF. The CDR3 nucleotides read TGTGCCAGTAGTATCGGGGACCTCTATGGCTACACCTTC.

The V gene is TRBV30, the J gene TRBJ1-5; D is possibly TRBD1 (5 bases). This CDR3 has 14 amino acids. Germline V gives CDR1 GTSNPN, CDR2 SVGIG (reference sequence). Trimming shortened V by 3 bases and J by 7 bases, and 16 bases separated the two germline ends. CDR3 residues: CAWSPGRGRQPQHF. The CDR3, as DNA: TGTGCCTGGAGCCCCGGCCGGGGGAGGCAGCCCCAGCATTTT.

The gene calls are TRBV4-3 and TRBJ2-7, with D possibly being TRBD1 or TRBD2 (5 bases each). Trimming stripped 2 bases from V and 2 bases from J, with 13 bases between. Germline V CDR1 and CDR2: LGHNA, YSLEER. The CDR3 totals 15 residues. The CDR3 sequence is CASSQYRDRAYEQYF. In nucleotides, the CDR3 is TGCGCCAGCAGCCAATACCGGGACCGGGCCTACGAGCAGTACTTC.

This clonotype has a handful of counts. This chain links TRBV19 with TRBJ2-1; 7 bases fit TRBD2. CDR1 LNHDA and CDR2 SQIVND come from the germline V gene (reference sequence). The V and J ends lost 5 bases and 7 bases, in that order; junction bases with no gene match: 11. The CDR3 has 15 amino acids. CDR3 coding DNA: TGTGCCAGTAGTCGCAGGGAGGGGATAGGGAATGAGCAGTTCTTC. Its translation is CASSRREGIGNEQFF.

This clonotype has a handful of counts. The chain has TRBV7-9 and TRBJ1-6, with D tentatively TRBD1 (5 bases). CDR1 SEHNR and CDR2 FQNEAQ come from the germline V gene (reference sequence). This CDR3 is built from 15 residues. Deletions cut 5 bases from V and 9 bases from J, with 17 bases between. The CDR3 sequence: CASSQPGRLPSPLHF. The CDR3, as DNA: TGTGCCAGCAGCCAGCCGGGACGGCTGCCTTCACCCCTCCACTTT.

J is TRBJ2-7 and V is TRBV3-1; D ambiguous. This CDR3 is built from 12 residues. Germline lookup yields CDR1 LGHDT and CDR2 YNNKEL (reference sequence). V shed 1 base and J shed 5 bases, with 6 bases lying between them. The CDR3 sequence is CASSQVSNEQYF. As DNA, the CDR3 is TGTGCCAGCAGCCAAGTCTCAAACGAGCAGTACTTC.

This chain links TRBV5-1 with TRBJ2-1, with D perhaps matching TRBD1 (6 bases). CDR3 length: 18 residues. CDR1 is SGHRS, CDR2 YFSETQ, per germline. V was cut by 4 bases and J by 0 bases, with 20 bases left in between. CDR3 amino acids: CASSEKNYRASSYNEQFF. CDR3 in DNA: TGCGCCAGCAGCGAAAAGAATTACAGGGCCTCCTCCTACAATGAGCAGTTCTTC.

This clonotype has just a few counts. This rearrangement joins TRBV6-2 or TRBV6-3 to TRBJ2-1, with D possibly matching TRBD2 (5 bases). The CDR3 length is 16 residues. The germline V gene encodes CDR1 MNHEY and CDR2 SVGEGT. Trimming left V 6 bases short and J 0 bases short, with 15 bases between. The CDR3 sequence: CASSPRTFSSYNEQFF. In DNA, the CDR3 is TGTGCCAGCAGCCCCCGGACTTTCAGCTCCTACAATGAGCAGTTCTTC.

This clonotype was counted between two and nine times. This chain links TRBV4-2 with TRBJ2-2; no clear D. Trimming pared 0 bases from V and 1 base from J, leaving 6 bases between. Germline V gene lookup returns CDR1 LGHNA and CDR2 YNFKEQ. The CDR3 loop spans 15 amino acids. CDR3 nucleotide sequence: TGTGCCAGCAGCCAAGAACTCATGAACACCGGGGAGCTGTTTTTT. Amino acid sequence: CASSQELMNTGELFF.

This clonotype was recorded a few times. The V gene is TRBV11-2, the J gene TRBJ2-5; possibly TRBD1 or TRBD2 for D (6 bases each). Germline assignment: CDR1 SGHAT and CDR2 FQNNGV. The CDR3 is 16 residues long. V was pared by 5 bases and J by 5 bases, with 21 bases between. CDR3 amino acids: CASSESLGGFGETQYF. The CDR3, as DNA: TGTGCCAGCAGCGAGTCGCTAGGGGGGTTTGGGGAGACCCAGTACTTC.